A few counts support the clone carrying this T cell receptor beta chain. The antigen is undetermined. Study results and limitations: The TCR gene usage of tumor memory CD4+ T cells clustered together with blood and lymph node memory CD4+ cells and with lymph node naive CD4+ cells.

Treg sorting used a CD4+CD25+CD127-/low gate. The junction had 4 bases not matched to a gene; V was cut back by 8 bases and J by 1 base. The CDR3 is 13 amino acids. Germline V lookup: CDR1 SGHTA, CDR2 FQGNSA. One entry per CDR3 protein results from TCRdb running MiXCR on the 5' RACE reads. The top ten clones hold 3.2% of a sample with roughly 57,000 distinct CDR3 sequences, around 21% of them seen once. The rearrangement links TRBV7-2 to TRBJ2-5, with TRBD2 matching over 7 bases. The clonotype originates from a female donor with breast cancer. Specimen: tumor-infiltrating Tregs sorted from the breast tumor. The CDR3 sequence: CASSGGFQETQYF. CDR3 DNA: TGTGCCAGCTCCGGGGGGTTCCAAGAGACCCAGTACTTC.